This is a list of T cell receptor beta chains from one sample in a study of response to subunit inactivated influenza vaccine. TCRdb called the RT-PCR reads again in MiXCR, with one record for every CDR3 protein. The table shows about 800,000 distinct CDR3 sequences, with around 20% occurring only once. The sample consisted of PBMCs from blood, taken roughly 5 days after vaccination. These receptors came from a man in his forties or fifties who received an inactivated influenza vaccine. Both conserved end residues are part of each CDR3. The order of the fields is clone size, V gene, CDR3 length, J gene, D gene, CDR3 protein, CDR3 DNA. The D gene is left open where the match is weak. Only some rows state a clone size, as once, few, many or a class for expanded clones.

clone size: many
V gene: TRBV5-1
CDR3 length: 14
J gene: TRBJ2-2
D gene: NA
CDR3 protein: CASSLAANTGELFF
CDR3 DNA: TGCGCCAGCAGCTTGGCCGCGAACACCGGGGAGCTGTTTTTT

clone size: NA
V gene: TRBV12-3/TRBV12-4
CDR3 length: 15
J gene: TRBJ2-5
D gene: TRBD2
CDR3 protein: CASSPSGGTQETQYF
CDR3 DNA: TGTGCCAGCAGTCCTAGCGGGGGGACTCAAGAGACCCAGTACTTC

clone size: NA
V gene: TRBV5-1
CDR3 length: 14
J gene: TRBJ2-7
D gene: TRBD2
CDR3 protein: CASSQGLAEYEQYF
CDR3 DNA: TGCGCCAGCAGCCAGGGACTAGCGGAATACGAGCAGTACTTC

clone size: NA
V gene: TRBV7-2
CDR3 length: 14
J gene: TRBJ2-7
D gene: TRBD1
CDR3 protein: CASSWKQGAYEQYF
CDR3 DNA: TGTGCCAGCAGCTGGAAACAGGGGGCCTACGAGCAGTACTTC

clone size: NA
V gene: TRBV7-2
CDR3 length: 15
J gene: TRBJ1-1
D gene: TRBD1
CDR3 protein: CASSLATGVGTEAFF
CDR3 DNA: TGTGCCAGCAGCTTAGCGACAGGGGTAGGGACTGAAGCTTTCTTT

clone size: NA
V gene: TRBV29-1
CDR3 length: 13
J gene: TRBJ2-7
D gene: NA
CDR3 protein: CSVATGSWYEQYF
CDR3 DNA: TGCAGCGTCGCAACAGGGAGCTGGTACGAGCAGTACTTC

clone size: NA
V gene: TRBV18
CDR3 length: 16
J gene: TRBJ2-1
D gene: TRBD2
CDR3 protein: CASSPPGTSGTGEQFF
CDR3 DNA: TGTGCCAGCTCACCCCCCGGGACTAGCGGGACGGGTGAGCAGTTCTTC

clone size: NA
V gene: TRBV11-2
CDR3 length: 13
J gene: TRBJ2-3
D gene: NA
CDR3 protein: CASSLGDRNTQYF
CDR3 DNA: TGTGCCAGCAGCTTAGGGGACCGGAATACGCAGTATTTT

clone size: NA
V gene: TRBV12-3/TRBV12-4
CDR3 length: 14
J gene: TRBJ2-5
D gene: TRBD2
CDR3 protein: CASSERGLRETQYF
CDR3 DNA: TGTGCCAGCAGCGAGCGGGGACTAAGGGAGACCCAGTACTTC

clone size: few
V gene: TRBV28
CDR3 length: 18
J gene: TRBJ2-7
D gene: TRBD2
CDR3 protein: CASSLTPGTSGRYNEQYF
CDR3 DNA: TGTGCCAGCAGTTTAACCCCCGGGACTAGCGGGAGGTATAACGAGCAGTACTTC

clone size: few
V gene: TRBV11-2
CDR3 length: 19
J gene: TRBJ2-3
D gene: TRBD2
CDR3 protein: CASSLSPGVAGDLTDTQYF
CDR3 DNA: TGTGCCAGCAGCCTATCCCCAGGGGTAGCGGGAGACCTCACAGATACGCAGTATTTT

clone size: NA
V gene: TRBV7-2
CDR3 length: 17
J gene: TRBJ2-1
D gene: TRBD2
CDR3 protein: CASSLSGSGTSYNEQFF
CDR3 DNA: TGTGCCAGCAGCTTAAGCGGGAGCGGAACCTCCTACAATGAGCAGTTCTTC

clone size: few
V gene: TRBV28
CDR3 length: 15
J gene: TRBJ1-1
D gene: NA
CDR3 protein: CASRLLWLGNTEAFF
CDR3 DNA: TGTGCCAGCAGGCTATTATGGCTCGGAAACACTGAAGCTTTCTTT

clone size: NA
V gene: TRBV12-3/TRBV12-4
CDR3 length: 14
J gene: TRBJ1-4
D gene: TRBD1
CDR3 protein: CASSPTGGVEKLFF
CDR3 DNA: TGTGCCAGCAGTCCGACAGGGGGTGTCGAAAAACTGTTTTTT

clone size: few
V gene: TRBV7-2
CDR3 length: 15
J gene: TRBJ2-5
D gene: TRBD1
CDR3 protein: CASSLALGGTGTQYF
CDR3 DNA: TGTGCCAGCAGCTTAGCGCTCGGCGGGACAGGGACCCAGTACTTC

clone size: NA
V gene: TRBV7-2
CDR3 length: 13
J gene: TRBJ2-1
D gene: NA
CDR3 protein: CASSLAVPAEQFF
CDR3 DNA: TGTGCCAGCAGCTTAGCGGTCCCGGCGGAGCAGTTCTTC

clone size: NA
V gene: TRBV6-1
CDR3 length: 15
J gene: TRBJ2-1
D gene: NA
CDR3 protein: CASSRQGLSYNEQFF
CDR3 DNA: TGTGCCAGCAGTCGACAGGGACTCTCCTACAATGAGCAGTTCTTC